A single T cell receptor beta chain is shown here with its context. Its antigen is still unknown. No base quality values were provided; no much bigger clone lies one nucleotide off. Cut back by 7 bases and 2 bases, the V and J ends lie 14 bases apart. The CDR3 covers 14 residues, taking in both the cysteine and the phenylalanine. CDR3 DNA only is kept here, 42 bases in frame from base 1. The CDR1 and CDR2 encoded by the germline V gene are MDHEN and SYDVKM. TCRbeta CDR3 regions were amplified from genomic DNA by means of the immunoSEQ Assay, a bias-controlled multiplex PCR. Under the source paper's analysis protocol: Nucleated cell counts per sample were estimated from amplification of reference gene primers within the assay. To quantify the absolute abundance of each unique TCRbeta CDR3 rearrangement, sequence reads were collapsed and filtered. Productive Simpson clonality was computed per sample as the square root of Simpson's diversity index over productive rearrangements. Not all clones reach the TCRdb copy of this immuneACCESS table, which keeps in-frame sequences only. Checked studies attribute under half of the gap to unresolved V genes and leave the rest unexplained. From that table come the V and J calls and clone size; the DNA was used to work out D and trimming. The sample data list 200,000 to 250,000 clones, and 70% to 90% of these were observed just once. In total, the top ten clones hold around 3% of the sample.

Whole blood was collected in K2EDTA tubes by collaborating institutions according to the institutions' own protocols. For TCRbeta analysis, collaborators shipped samples in one of three forms: frozen whole blood, isolated PBMCs, or DNA extracted from either of those sample types. These data are taken from a study of blood T cell repertoires in COVID-19 (dated by TCRdb to 2020 to 2021). Looking at the study overall: Samples covering the acute and convalescent phases of COVID-19 were provided by collaborators in the United States, Italy and Spain. The material from the prospective study consisted of cDNA or gDNA derived from T cells, B-cell-depleted T cells, or PBMCs. Deeply sampled blood TCRbeta repertoires from subjects exposed to, actively infected with, or recovered from COVID-19 were included in the dataset. The repertoires were released in a freely available public database intended as a resource for research on the immune response to SARS-CoV-2. The samples were drawn from the first 160 participants of the ongoing ImmuneRACE study and from over 950 subjects provided by 6 global collaborators. A de-identified subject ID, COVID-19 status, age in years and sex were almost always included in the sample metadata. Where available, HLA class I and class II types were taken from metadata supplied by the sample provider and were not determined by assay-based typing.

The investigation overall reported the following: Clinical and demographic metadata were provided uncurated, with the amount varying by source and participant.

This receptor chain uses TRBV28 and TRBJ1-2, with no D gene named confidently. Sequencing input: peripheral blood. This receptor was taken from a man between 60 and 75 years old with acute or convalescent COVID-19. The nucleotide sequence is given as TGTGCCAGCAACGAAGGGAGATGGAACTATGGCTACACCTTC. The translation is CASNEGRWNYGYTF.